This T cell receptor beta chain came from a study of CD8 T cells in ankylosing spondylitis. This clonotype occurred a few times. TCRdb ran MiXCR on the 5' RACE reads and lists one entry per CDR3 protein. The profile shows some 200,000 distinct CDR3 sequences, about 26% of them singletons. V lost 4 bases, J lost 4 bases, and 11 bases stayed unmatched. CDR1 is SGDLS, CDR2 YYNGEE, per germline. The CDR3 sequence is 17 residues long. The source is a male donor with ankylosing spondylitis or in good health (not recorded which). Sample: blood, either unsorted or a sorted T cell fraction (not recorded which). The J gene is TRBJ2-5, the V gene TRBV9; 12 bases map to TRBD2. CDR3 residues: CASSLTSGRYYGETQYF. CDR3 nucleotides: TGTGCCAGCAGCCTGACTAGCGGGAGATATTATGGAGAGACCCAGTACTTC.